Sequencing of this T cell receptor (beta chain) was carried out in a study of T cell responses to AZD1222 COVID-19 vaccine. Assay: immunoSEQ multiplex PCR; the TCRdb copy retains only in-frame clones and omits some. The repertoire consists of about 110,000 clones, with approximately 87% occurring once and the leading ten covering around 4%. The germline CDR1 and CDR2 sequences are SNHLY and FYNNEI. The CDR3 consists of 17 residues. The ends were cut back, 1 base at V and 4 bases at J, with 19 bases in the middle. Source: peripheral blood, taken 28 days after the second AZD1222 dose. The origin of this receptor is an adult who received the AZD1222 COVID-19 vaccine. The V and J genes are TRBV2 and TRBJ1-1; weak D call: TRBD1 (5 bases). CDR3 in DNA: TGTGCCAGCAGTGAAGATAATAGGGGAGGAGGGAGCACTGAAGCTTTCTTT. Its translation: CASSEDNRGGGSTEAFF.